One and the same sample provided the 27 T cell receptor beta chains below, sequenced in a study of CD8 T cells in Susac syndrome (dated by TCRdb to the late 2010s). Libraries were constructed by the immunoSEQ multiplex PCR assay. RNA was extracted using the RNeasy kit, and roughly 0.5 to 1 microgram was reverse transcribed with random hexamers. Through fastp at Q25 and MiXCR, TCRdb rebuilt clones from the public reads, retaining in-frame beta chains. Rows merge per CDR3 protein into single entries with the most common DNA and genes. This sample holds roughly 120,000 distinct CDR3 sequences; around 94% were observed only once. Of the sample, approximately 0.12% falls within the top ten clones. The sequenced sample was CD4+ T cells from PBMCs. All receptors derive from a human donor with multiple sclerosis.

The CDR3 DNA sequence: TGTGCCAGCACCGAAGGGGAGTCCAGCTCCTACAATGAGCAGTTCTTC. Residues: CASTEGESSSYNEQFF. The chain joins TRBV9 to TRBJ2-1, with D tentatively TRBD1 or TRBD2 (5 bases each). Germline lookup yields CDR1 SGDLS and CDR2 YYNGEE. The CDR3 consists of 16 residues. V was cut by 6 bases and J by 0 bases, with 16 bases left in between.

This rearrangement joins TRBV30 to TRBJ1-2; the D is unclear. The CDR3 contains 12 residues. Deletions cut 0 bases from V and 8 bases from J, with 10 bases between. The V gene's germline CDR1 is GTSNPN and CDR2 SVGIG (reference sequence). The CDR3 DNA sequence: TGTGCCTGGAGTGTAGCAGGCTCGGGCTACACCTTC. Protein: CAWSVAGSGYTF.

The V and J genes are TRBV30 and TRBJ2-1, with 11 bases identical to TRBD2. In germline, CDR1 is GTSNPN, CDR2 SVGIG (reference sequence). The CDR3 is made up of 15 amino acids. V shed 0 bases, J shed 9 bases, and the junction held 7 bases outside the gene matches. This CDR3 is CAWSVLLAGVGEQFF. The CDR3 nucleotides are TGTGCCTGGAGTGTACTACTAGCGGGAGTCGGTGAGCAGTTCTTC.

The CDR3 loop is CASSKETGGPGETQYF. The CDR3 DNA is TGTGCCAGCAGTAAGGAGACGGGAGGGCCTGGAGAGACCCAGTACTTC. The J gene is TRBJ2-5, the V gene TRBV27, with TRBD2 matching 8 bases. Trimming cost V 5 bases and J 4 bases; bases outside gene matches: 12. Germline V CDR1 and CDR2: MNHEY, SMNVEV (reference sequence). This CDR3 has 16 amino acids.

The rearrangement links TRBV7-2 to TRBJ2-2; the D is unclear. V lost 3 bases and J 3 bases, leaving 5 bases between the germline ends. In germline, CDR1 is SGHTA, CDR2 FQGNSA. The CDR3 runs 13 residues. As DNA, the CDR3 is TGTGCCAGCAGCTTCACGTACACCGGGGAGCTGTTTTTT. It specifies CASSFTYTGELFF.

The chain is built from TRBV7-2 and TRBJ2-1; the match to TRBD2 covers 7 bases. The CDR3 spans 15 residues. The V and J ends lost 5 bases and 5 bases, in that order; junction bases with no gene match: 9. In germline, CDR1 is SGHTA, CDR2 FQGNSA. CDR3: CASSTRLATDNEQFF. The CDR3, as DNA: TGTGCCAGCAGCACCAGACTAGCAACCGACAATGAGCAGTTCTTC.

The chain recombines TRBV6-5 with TRBJ2-7; D possibly uses TRBD1 or TRBD2 (5 bases each). Germline-derived CDR1 and CDR2 are MNHEY and SVGAGI. CDR3 size: 15 residues. Trimming took 6 bases from V and 5 from J, leaving 20 bases between them. CDR3 amino acids: CASRPGWGFGDEQYF. DNA for the CDR3: TGTGCCAGCAGACCCGGGTGGGGGTTTGGAGACGAGCAGTACTTC.

The chain carries TRBV4-1 and TRBJ1-1, with TRBD1 identical over 7 bases. V shed 1 base and J 10 bases; nucleotides not matched to a gene: 12. CDR1 and CDR2 from the germline V gene are MGHRA and YSYEKL. This CDR3 comprises 15 residues. The CDR3 nucleotides are TGCGCCAGCAGCCAAGGAAAGGGGGCGCGAGGTCCAGCTTTCTTT. Translation gives CASSQGKGARGPAFF.

This chain uses TRBV7-2 with TRBJ2-2, with D possibly TRBD1 on 5 matching bases. Trimming stripped 2 bases from V and 6 bases from J, with 10 bases between. Germline V gene sequence: CDR1 SGHTA, CDR2 FQGNSA. The CDR3 has 14 residues. The CDR3 bases are TGTGCCAGCAGCTTAACATTAGGGGCCGGGGAGCTGTTTTTT. It yields the protein CASSLTLGAGELFF. Full variable domain (outside the CDR3, taken from reference TRBV7-2 and TRBJ2-2): GAGVSQSPSNKVTEKGKDVELRCDPISGHTALYWYRQSLGQGLEFLIYFQGNSAPDKSGLPSDRFSAERTGGSVSTLTIQRTQQEDSAVYLCASSLTLGAGELFFGEGSRLTVL.

The V call is TRBV6-2 or TRBV6-3, the J call TRBJ1-2, with D unclear. The CDR3 extends over 14 amino acids. Germline lookup yields CDR1 MNHEY and CDR2 SVGEGT. Trimming removed 4 bases at V and 2 bases at J, with 11 bases between. Written as DNA, the CDR3 is TGTGCCAGCAGTTTGGACTCCTTAAACTATGGCTACACCTTC. Amino acid sequence: CASSLDSLNYGYTF.

This chain uses TRBV15 with TRBJ2-1, with TRBD1 identical over 11 bases. Germline CDR1 is LNHNV and CDR2 is YYDKDF (reference sequence). Trimming took 10 bases from V and 7 from J; bases not matched to a gene: 9. The CDR3 length is 14 residues. The DNA of the CDR3 is TGTGCCATCTCCGTGGACAGGGGGCCAAATGAGCAGTTCTTC. As protein: CAISVDRGPNEQFF.

This clonotype was seen once. CDR3 sequence: CASSLIRDSPYYEQYF. Here the CDR3 DNA reads TGTGCCAGCAGCTTAATCCGGGACAGCCCTTACTACGAGCAGTACTTC. This sequence joins TRBV5-6 and TRBJ2-7; TRBD1 matches at 7 bases. The CDR3 totals 16 residues. Per germline, CDR1 SGHDT and CDR2 YYEEEE. J was trimmed by 3 bases and V by 2 bases; bases with no gene match: 11.

This chain joins TRBV12-3 or TRBV12-4 and TRBJ2-1; tentatively, D is TRBD1 or TRBD2 (6 bases each). The ends were cut back, 5 bases at V and 8 bases at J, with 19 bases in the middle. CDR3 length: 15 residues. CDR3 region: CASSPRGIGGDEQFF. DNA for the CDR3: TGTGCCAGCAGTCCTAGGGGGATTGGAGGGGATGAGCAGTTCTTC.

On this clonotype itself: It is unclear where the CDR3 begins or ends on the DNA, so no DNA is shown, and the CDR3 is as TCRdb lists it. The chain couples TRBV5-1 to TRBJ2-1. The CDR3 numbers 13 amino acids, ends counted. The germline gives CDR1 SGHRS, CDR2 YFSETQ. The CDR3 spells CASSFGNGNEQFF.

The chain recombines TRBV9 with TRBJ2-1; TRBD2 aligns across 9 bases. CDR3 size: 18 residues. Trimming took 0 bases from V and 2 from J; bases not matched to a gene: 9. Germline V gene data show CDR1 as SGDLS and CDR2 as YYNGEE. The chain's CDR3 is CASSVAAGGLAAYNEQFF. DNA of the CDR3: TGTGCCAGCAGCGTAGCGGCGGGGGGACTAGCAGCCTACAATGAGCAGTTCTTC.

The V gene is TRBV7-6, the J gene TRBJ1-4, with TRBD1 as a possible D gene (5 bases). The CDR3 is 17 amino acids. Deletions cut 5 bases from V and 4 bases from J, with 20 bases between. Germline V gene lookup returns CDR1 SGHVS and CDR2 FNYEAQ. The CDR3 here is CASSRLASWGDNEKLFF. In DNA, the CDR3 is TGTGCCAGCAGCCGCCTAGCCTCTTGGGGGGATAATGAAAAACTGTTTTTT.

The chain couples TRBV7-9 to TRBJ1-2; the D is unclear. This CDR3 is 12 amino acids long. Trimming removed 5 bases at V and 1 base at J, with 5 bases between. CDR1 SEHNR and CDR2 FQNEAQ come from the germline V gene (reference sequence). The CDR3 region has the DNA TGTGCCAGCAGCCCCGTTAACTATGGCTACACCTTC. Residues: CASSPVNYGYTF.

The chain has TRBV9 and TRBJ1-1, with D possibly being TRBD1 (5 bases). This CDR3 is built from 13 residues. Germline values: CDR1 SGDLS, CDR2 YYNGEE. Trimming stripped 2 bases from V and 4 bases from J, with 9 bases between. The CDR3 DNA reads TGTGCCAGCAGCGTTTCAGGGACCACTGAAGCTTTCTTT. This sequence encodes CASSVSGTTEAFF.

The chain links TRBV29-1 to TRBJ2-3; D ambiguous. CDR1 SQVTM and CDR2 ANQGSEA come from the germline V gene. The CDR3 has 9 residues. The germline V and J ends were trimmed by 4 bases and 6 bases, with 2 bases remaining between them. The CDR3 DNA reads TGCAGCGTTGGGGATACGCAGTATTTT. Protein: CSVGDTQYF.

The V and J genes are TRBV30 and TRBJ1-4; D uncertain. The CDR3 is 15 residues long. The V and J ends lost 2 bases and 5 bases respectively, with 15 bases between them. CDR1 is GTSNPN, CDR2 SVGIG, per germline (reference sequence). The CDR3 region is CAWSTPLTRNEKLFF. The CDR3 DNA follows: TGTGCCTGGAGTACTCCCCTGACAAGGAATGAAAAACTGTTTTTT.

The rearrangement joins TRBV6-6 to TRBJ1-1; perhaps TRBD1 as D (5 bases). Germline V gene lookup returns CDR1 MNHNY and CDR2 SVGAGI (reference sequence). This CDR3 has 15 amino acids. Deletions cut 7 bases from V and 3 bases from J, with 18 bases between. The CDR3, as DNA: TGTGCCAGCACCCCCCCGGGGGGTAGGGACACTGAAGCTTTCTTT. Translating gives CASTPPGGRDTEAFF.

The gene calls are TRBV6-5 and TRBJ2-3, with a tentative D call TRBD1 (5 bases). The CDR3 has 13 amino acids. CDR1 and CDR2 from the germline V gene are MNHEY and SVGAGI. V gave up 6 bases and J gave up 2 bases, with 9 bases separating them. The CDR3 DNA sequence: TGTGCCAGCAGGCCAGGGTTCACAGATACGCAGTATTTT. This gives the protein CASRPGFTDTQYF.

The chain links TRBV7-9 to TRBJ2-1, with a weak D call TRBD2 (6 bases). Trimming took off 2 bases at V and 9 bases at J, with 11 bases between the two ends. From germline, CDR1 is SEHNR and CDR2 FQNEAQ (reference sequence). The CDR3 has 13 residues. CDR3 bases: TGTGCCAGCAGCTTAAGGGAGGTGGGTGAGCAGTTCTTC. Protein product: CASSLREVGEQFF.

The chain couples TRBV29-1 to TRBJ2-1; TRBD2 aligns across 8 bases. Losses at the gene ends were 6 bases for V and 9 bases for J; bases not matched to a gene: 13. CDR1 and CDR2 (germline): SQVTM, ANQGSEA. The CDR3 runs to 14 residues. CDR3 DNA sequence: TGCAGCGTCCTGAGAGGGACTAGGGGGGTTGAGCAGTTCTTC. Translating it yields CSVLRGTRGVEQFF.

This clonotype was recorded once. V is TRBV6-5 and J is TRBJ1-5, with 9 bases lining up with TRBD1. V trimming: 2 bases; J trimming: 5 bases; junction bases outside the gene matches: 7. This CDR3 has 16 amino acids. Looked up from germline, CDR1 is MNHEY and CDR2 is SVGAGI. The CDR3: CASSYTRDRDHQPQHF. For the CDR3, the DNA is TGTGCCAGCAGTTACACCCGGGACAGGGACCATCAGCCCCAGCATTTT.

This chain connects TRBV20-1 to TRBJ2-6, with a tentative D call TRBD1 (5 bases). Germline CDR1 reads DFQATT; CDR2 reads SNEGSKA (reference sequence). There are 14 residues in the CDR3. With 5 bases removed from V and 2 bases from J, the gap between germline ends came to 10 bases. CDR3 sequence: CSAPGKTGANVLTF. In DNA form, the CDR3 reads TGCAGTGCTCCAGGGAAAACTGGGGCCAACGTCCTGACTTTC.

V usage is TRBV6-2 or TRBV6-3 and J usage is TRBJ2-2; a possible D gene is TRBD1 (5 bases). This CDR3 has 15 amino acids. CDR1 MNHEY and CDR2 SVGEGT come from the germline V gene. The V end was cut by 6 bases, the J end by 4 bases, with 15 bases between. CDR3 DNA: TGTGCCAGCAGCCCCGGACATTCCTTCACCGGGGAGCTGTTTTTT. Translating gives CASSPGHSFTGELFF.